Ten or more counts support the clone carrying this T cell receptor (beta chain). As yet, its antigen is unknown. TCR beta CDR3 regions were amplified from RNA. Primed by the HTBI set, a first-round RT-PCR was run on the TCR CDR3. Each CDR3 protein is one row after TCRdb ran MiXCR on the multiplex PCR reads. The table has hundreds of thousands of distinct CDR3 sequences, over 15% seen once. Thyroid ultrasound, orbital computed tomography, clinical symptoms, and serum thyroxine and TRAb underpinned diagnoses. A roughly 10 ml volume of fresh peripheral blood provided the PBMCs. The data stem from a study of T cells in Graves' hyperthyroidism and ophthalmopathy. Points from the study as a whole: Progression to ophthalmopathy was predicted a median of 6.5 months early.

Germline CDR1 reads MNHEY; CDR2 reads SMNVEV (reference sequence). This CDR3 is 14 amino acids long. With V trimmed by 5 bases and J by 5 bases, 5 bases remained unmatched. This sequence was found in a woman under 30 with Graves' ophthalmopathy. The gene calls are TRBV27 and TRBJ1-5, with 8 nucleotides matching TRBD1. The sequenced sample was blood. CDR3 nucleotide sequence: TGTGCCAGCAGTCCCGCAGGGGGCCATCAGCCCCAGCATTTT. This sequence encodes CASSPAGGHQPQHF.